Listed below are T cell receptor beta chains from one sample, sequenced in a study of response to subunit inactivated influenza vaccine. Each CDR3 protein gets one entry after TCRdb re-called the RT-PCR reads with MiXCR. The sample yields a few hundred thousand distinct CDR3 sequences, approximately 7.7% seen once. The material sequenced was PBMCs from blood, taken about 24 months after vaccination. These receptor sequences come from a man aged 50 to 75 who received an inactivated influenza vaccine. Each CDR3 is given with its conserved first and last residue. A D gene is named only where the DNA matches it firmly. Size is omitted from some rows. Given values are once, few, many or a class for expanded clones.

d_call	j_call	v_call	clone_size	cdr3_aa	cdr3_nt
.	TRBJ2-2	TRBV20-1	few	CSAAGTGELFF	TGCAGTGCTGCAGGCACCGGGGAGCTGTTTTTT
.	TRBJ2-3	TRBV7-2	many	CASSLNGGDTQYF	TGTGCCAGCAGCTTAAATGGCGGAGATACGCAGTATTTT
TRBD2	TRBJ2-3	TRBV20-1	few	CSTTRLALSTDTQYF	TGCAGTACCACGCGACTAGCGTTAAGCACAGATACGCAGTATTTT
TRBD2	TRBJ2-3	TRBV7-2	.	CASSLAALTSGGSTDTQYF	TGTGCCAGCAGCTTAGCCGCCCTGACTAGCGGGGGAAGCACAGATACGCAGTATTTT
TRBD1	TRBJ1-6	TRBV6-2/TRBV6-3	.	CATGRHRDRGLSSYNSPLHF	TGTGCCACGGGAAGGCACCGGGACAGGGGCCTCTCTTCCTATAATTCACCCCTCCACTTT
TRBD2	TRBJ2-1	TRBV7-9	.	CASSSISGGEDEQFF	TGTGCCAGCAGCTCTATTAGCGGGGGGGAGGATGAGCAGTTCTTC
TRBD1	TRBJ2-3	TRBV5-1	few	CASRQQAIRGRTDTQYF	TGCGCCAGCAGACAACAGGCAATTAGGGGGCGCACAGATACGCAGTATTTT
TRBD1	TRBJ2-5	TRBV5-1	few	CASSYSRGSGETQYF	TGCGCCAGCAGCTATTCCAGGGGGTCTGGGGAGACCCAGTACTTC
.	TRBJ2-1	TRBV3-1	few	CASSQVTGANNEQFF	TGTGCCAGCAGCCAAGTTACGGGGGCCAACAATGAGCAGTTCTTC
.	TRBJ2-5	TRBV7-9	many	CASSLALGRIQETQYF	TGTGCCAGCAGCTTAGCGTTGGGGCGGATACAAGAGACCCAGTACTTC
TRBD1	TRBJ2-1	TRBV20-1	many	CSPPGQGTNEQFF	TGCAGCCCCCCGGGACAGGGTACAAATGAGCAGTTCTTC
TRBD2	TRBJ2-5	TRBV9	few	CASSTSGGNQETQYF	TGTGCCAGCAGCACTAGCGGGGGGAACCAAGAGACCCAGTACTTC